What follows are 16 T cell receptor beta chains derived from one specimen sequenced in a study of T cell changes during pregnancy in multiple sclerosis. Sequenced by immunoSEQ multiplex PCR; TCRdb stores in-frame clones only, minus some. The table shows roughly 40,000 clones, with roughly 90% occurring only once. Material: CD8+ T cells from peripheral blood mononuclear cells, obtained before pregnancy. Receptors were obtained from a female donor with multiple sclerosis, enrolled in a pregnancy study.

The chain links TRBV5-1 to TRBJ2-1; D gene unclear. V gave up 5 bases and J gave up 4 bases, with 16 bases separating them. This CDR3 has 15 residues. Germline V gene lookup returns CDR1 SGHRS and CDR2 YFSETQ. The CDR3 DNA follows: TGCGCCAGCAGGAGAGTACCTACAGATTACAATGAGCAGTTCTTC. It specifies CASRRVPTDYNEQFF.

This clone was counted a few times. V is TRBV6-6 and J is TRBJ1-1; a weak D match, TRBD1 (6 bases). Germline loops: CDR1 MNHNY, CDR2 SVGAGI (reference sequence). There are 14 residues in the CDR3. V dropped 7 bases and J dropped 0 bases, with 12 bases sitting between them. CDR3 DNA sequence: TGTGCCAGCACCCGGACAGTAATGAACACTGAAGCTTTCTTT. Its protein product is CASTRTVMNTEAFF.

In this sample, this clone turned up once. The chain couples TRBV7-2 to TRBJ2-5; D perhaps matches TRBD2 (6 bases). The V gene's germline CDR1 is SGHTA and CDR2 FQGNSA. The V end was cut by 4 bases, the J end by 6 bases, with 21 bases between. The CDR3 loop spans 16 amino acids. DNA for the CDR3: TGTGCCAGCAGCTCCCGGGACTCCAGGGTGACTCAGACCCAGTACTTC. Its protein product is CASSSRDSRVTQTQYF.

The chain carries TRBV20-1 and TRBJ1-1, with unresolved D. Trimming took 2 bases from V and 6 from J, leaving 7 bases between them. Germline CDR1 and CDR2: DFQATT and SNEGSKA (reference sequence). The CDR3 extends over 11 amino acids. DNA of the CDR3: TGCAGTGCTAGAATAATTTCTGAAGCTTTCTTT. As protein: CSARIISEAFF.

V and J are TRBV6-1 and TRBJ1-1; D is unresolved. Germline V gene data show CDR1 as MNHNS and CDR2 as SASEGT. Trimming removed 8 bases at V and 1 base at J, with 5 bases between. The CDR3 length is 11 residues. The CDR3 loop is CASARNTEAFF. In nucleotides, the CDR3 is TGTGCCAGCGCCAGGAACACTGAAGCTTTCTTT.

This chain's CDR3 is CASSVGGSGNQPQHF. DNA for the CDR3: TGTGCCAGCAGCGTAGGAGGGAGTGGCAATCAGCCCCAGCATTTT. The rearrangement links TRBV9 to TRBJ1-5, with D uncertain. The length of the CDR3 is 15 residues. The V gene lost 0 bases and the J gene lost 2 bases, with 9 bases spanning the gap. CDR1 SGDLS and CDR2 YYNGEE come from the germline V gene.

This clone was recorded only once. The chain uses TRBV27 and TRBJ2-1; D is unresolved. Trimming stripped 4 bases from V and 9 bases from J, with 7 bases between. CDR1 MNHEY and CDR2 SMNVEV come from the germline V gene (reference sequence). The CDR3 length is 11 residues. The CDR3 DNA reads TGTGCCAGCAGTTCTCAGGCTGAGCAGTTCTTC. This codes for CASSSQAEQFF.

The chain recombines TRBV11-3 with TRBJ2-1; TRBD2 aligns across 10 bases. Per germline, CDR1 SGHNT and CDR2 YENEEA. Germline trimming cut 1 base from V and 10 bases from J; bases unmatched to any gene: 7. This CDR3 is 15 amino acids long. This CDR3 reads CASSLVAGGRTEQFF. CDR3 coding DNA: TGTGCCAGCAGCTTAGTAGCGGGAGGCCGCACCGAGCAGTTCTTC. Full variable domain (outside the CDR3, taken from reference TRBV11-3 and TRBJ2-1): EAGVVQSPRYKIIEKKQPVAFWCNPISGHNTLYWYLQNLGQGPELLIRYENEEAVDDSQLPKDRFSAERLKGVDSTLKIQPAELGDSAVYLCASSLVAGGRTEQFFGPGTRLTVL.

V usage is TRBV5-5 and J usage is TRBJ2-7; 7 nucleotides match TRBD2. Per germline, CDR1 SGHKS and CDR2 YYEKEE (reference sequence). V gave up 2 bases and J gave up 1 base; unmatched junction bases: 6. The CDR3 has 15 residues. The CDR3 region has the DNA TGTGCCAGCAGCTTTACTAGCGCCTATTCCTACGAGCAGTACTTC. This translates into CASSFTSAYSYEQYF.

This clone has just one count. The chain recombines TRBV12-2 with TRBJ1-1. TRBV12-2 corresponds to a pseudogene. CDR3 length equals 14 residues. The CDR3 loop is CASRLAGGDTEAFF. CDR3 DNA sequence: TGTGCAAGTCGCTTAGCGGGGGGGGACACTGAAGCTTTCTTT.

This chain joins TRBV5-4 and TRBJ2-2, with D unresolved. CDR1 and CDR2 (germline): SGHNT, YYREEE (reference sequence). The CDR3 covers 14 residues. Trimming pared 4 bases from V and 6 bases from J, leaving 13 bases between. CDR3 loop: CASSPPTESGELFF. The CDR3 bases are TGTGCCAGCAGCCCACCTACAGAATCCGGGGAGCTGTTTTTT. Full variable domain (missing parts from reference TRBV5-4 and TRBJ2-2): ETGVTQSPTHLIKTRGQQVTLRCSSQSGHNTVSWYQQALGQGPQFIFQYYREEENGRGNFPPRFSGLQFPNYSSELNVNALELDDSALYLCASSPPTESGELFFGEGSRLTVL.

The chain uses TRBV27 and TRBJ2-6; tentative D call: TRBD1 (5 bases). This CDR3 is built from 15 residues. CDR1 is MNHEY and CDR2 is SMNVEV in the germline V gene (reference sequence). Trimming shortened V by 3 bases and J by 4 bases, and 10 bases separated the two germline ends. CDR3 nucleotide sequence: TGTGCCAGCAGTTTGGGGCACCCGGGGGCCAACGTCCTGACTTTC. Protein sequence: CASSLGHPGANVLTF.

The genes are TRBV5-6 and TRBJ2-1; TRBD2 might be the D (6 bases). Between the trimmed V and J ends, which lost 4 bases and 10 bases, there was a span of 9 bases. The CDR3 sequence is 11 residues long. Germline V CDR1 and CDR2: SGHDT, YYEEEE. DNA for the CDR3: TGTGCCAGCAGCCGGCTAGCGGAGCAGTTCTTC. Translation: CASSRLAEQFF.

In its sample, this clone is medium-sized. The V gene is TRBV6-1, the J gene TRBJ1-5; D is uncertain. The CDR3 runs 15 residues. Trimming stripped 0 bases from V and 7 bases from J, with 13 bases between. Germline CDR1 is MNHNS and CDR2 is SASEGT. DNA for the CDR3: TGTGCCAGCAGTGAAGCTGACGGGGTAAACCAGCCCCAGCATTTT. Translating gives CASSEADGVNQPQHF.

This chain links TRBV5-5 with TRBJ2-7; D is perhaps TRBD2 (5 bases). With 2 bases removed from V and 7 bases from J, the gap between germline ends came to 7 bases. This CDR3 region has 11 residues. The germline V gene has CDR1 SGHKS and CDR2 YYEKEE (reference sequence). CDR3 bases: TGTGCCAGCAGCTTCGGAGGAGAGCAGTACTTC. The encoded protein is CASSFGGEQYF.

The rearrangement links TRBV14 to TRBJ2-1; no reliable D call. There are 13 residues in the CDR3. V lost 1 base and J lost 3, with 4 bases in between. From germline, CDR1 is SGHDN and CDR2 FVKESK. The CDR3 coding sequence is TGTGCCAGCAGCCAAGCCTACTACAATGAGCAGTTCTTC. This codes for CASSQAYYNEQFF.